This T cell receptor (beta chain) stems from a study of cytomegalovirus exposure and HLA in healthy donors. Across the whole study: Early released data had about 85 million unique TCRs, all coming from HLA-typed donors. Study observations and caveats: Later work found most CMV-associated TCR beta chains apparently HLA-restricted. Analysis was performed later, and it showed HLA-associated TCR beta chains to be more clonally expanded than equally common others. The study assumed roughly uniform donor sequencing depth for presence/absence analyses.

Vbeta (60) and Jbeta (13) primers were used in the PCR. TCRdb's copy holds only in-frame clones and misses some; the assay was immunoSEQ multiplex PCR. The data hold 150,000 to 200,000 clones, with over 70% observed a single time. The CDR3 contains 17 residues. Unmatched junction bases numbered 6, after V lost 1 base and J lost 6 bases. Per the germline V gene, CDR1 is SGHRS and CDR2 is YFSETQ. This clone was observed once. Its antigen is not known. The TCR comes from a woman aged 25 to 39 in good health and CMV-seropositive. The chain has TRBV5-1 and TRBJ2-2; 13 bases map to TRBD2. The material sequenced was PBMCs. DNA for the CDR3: TGCGCCAGCAGCTTGACTAGCGGGAGGGCCGGGGCCGGGGAGCTGTTTTTT. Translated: CASSLTSGRAGAGELFF.